This is a list of T cell receptor beta chains from one sample in a study of blood T cells in healthy people across ages. TCRdb reprocessed the 5' RACE reads with MiXCR, giving one entry per CDR3 protein. The table has about 970,000 distinct CDR3 sequences, about 51% seen once. Sequencing was done on a sample of blood. These receptors all come from a woman aged 55 to 70 in good health. CDR3s include the opening cysteine and the closing phenylalanine or tryptophan. D genes are given only for firm matches. Not every row has a clone size; where given, it reads once, few, many or a size class.

CDR3: CASSPISLRTSGENEQYF; DNA: TGTGCCAGCAGTCCAATCTCCCTACGGACTAGCGGGGAGAACGAGCAGTACTTC; J: TRBJ2-7; D: TRBD2; size: NA; V: TRBV6-1
CDR3: CSAREQGSEQYF; DNA: TGCAGTGCTAGAGAACAGGGATCCGAGCAGTACTTC; J: TRBJ2-7; D: NA; size: few; V: TRBV20-1
CDR3: CASSPRGGEDTQYF; DNA: TGTGCCAGCTCACCCCGAGGGGGAGAAGATACGCAGTATTTT; J: TRBJ2-3; D: NA; size: NA; V: TRBV18
CDR3: CASSPQTNSNQPQHF; DNA: TGTGCCAGCAGCCCCCAGACGAATAGCAATCAGCCCCAGCATTTT; J: TRBJ1-5; D: NA; size: few; V: TRBV4-2
CDR3: CASSFRDRPQHF; DNA: TGTGCCAGCAGTTTTCGCGACCGGCCCCAGCATTTT; J: TRBJ1-5; D: NA; size: few; V: TRBV28
CDR3: CASRTSGSRDTQYF; DNA: TGTGCCAGCAGGACTAGCGGGAGTCGAGATACGCAGTATTTT; J: TRBJ2-3; D: TRBD2; size: NA; V: TRBV12-3/TRBV12-4
CDR3: CASSLAQGTQETQYF; DNA: TGTGCCAGCAGCTTAGCTCAGGGTACCCAAGAGACCCAGTACTTC; J: TRBJ2-5; D: NA; size: NA; V: TRBV7-2
CDR3: CASSREGNPGNTIYF; DNA: TGCGCCAGCAGCCGCGAAGGGAATCCGGGAAACACCATATATTTT; J: TRBJ1-3; D: NA; size: NA; V: TRBV5-1
CDR3: CASSQKIGLTMDEQFF; DNA: TGCGCCAGCAGCCAAAAGATAGGACTGACTATGGATGAGCAGTTCTTC; J: TRBJ2-1; D: NA; size: once; V: TRBV4-1
CDR3: CASRRFQGASYNEQFF; DNA: TGTGCCAGCAGACGCTTCCAGGGGGCTTCCTACAATGAGCAGTTCTTC; J: TRBJ2-1; D: TRBD1; size: few; V: TRBV6-5
CDR3: CASSIPLAGGYEQYF; DNA: TGTGCCAGCAGTATCCCCCTAGCGGGAGGGTACGAGCAGTACTTC; J: TRBJ2-7; D: TRBD2; size: NA; V: TRBV28
CDR3: CASSLEGQQPQHF; DNA: TGTGCCAGCAGTTTAGAAGGGCAACAGCCCCAGCATTTT; J: TRBJ1-5; D: NA; size: NA; V: TRBV28
CDR3: CASSLAVFGDEQYF; DNA: TGTGCCAGCAGTTTAGCGGTTTTCGGGGACGAGCAGTACTTC; J: TRBJ2-7; D: NA; size: NA; V: TRBV12-3/TRBV12-4
CDR3: CASEDRGYEQYF; DNA: TGTGCCAGCGAGGACAGAGGCTACGAGCAGTACTTC; J: TRBJ2-7; D: NA; size: NA; V: TRBV6-1
CDR3: CASSTEGGPGNGYTF; DNA: TGCGCCAGCAGCACGGAGGGGGGTCCAGGGAATGGCTACACCTTC; J: TRBJ1-2; D: NA; size: NA; V: TRBV5-1
CDR3: CASSFNSRGFSYNEQFF; DNA: TGTGCCAGCAGCTTTAATAGCCGGGGGTTCTCCTACAATGAGCAGTTCTTC; J: TRBJ2-1; D: NA; size: NA; V: TRBV7-2
CDR3: CASSATSGSTGELFF; DNA: TGTGCCAGCAGCGCAACTAGCGGGAGCACCGGGGAGCTGTTTTTT; J: TRBJ2-2; D: TRBD2; size: NA; V: TRBV9
CDR3: CSARRRESYYEQYF; DNA: TGCAGTGCTAGAAGGCGGGAGAGCTACTACGAGCAGTACTTC; J: TRBJ2-7; D: TRBD2; size: NA; V: TRBV20-1
CDR3: CASSLPYSYEQYF; DNA: TGTGCCAGCAGTTTACCGTACTCCTACGAGCAGTACTTC; J: TRBJ2-7; D: NA; size: NA; V: TRBV27
CDR3: CASAPGGDSPLHF; DNA: TGTGCCAGCGCACCTGGAGGGGATTCACCCCTCCACTTT; J: TRBJ1-6; D: NA; size: NA; V: TRBV18
CDR3: CASRREAKNIQYF; DNA: TGTGCCAGCCGCAGGGAGGCCAAAAACATTCAGTACTTC; J: TRBJ2-4; D: NA; size: NA; V: TRBV6-5
CDR3: CASRAIAKNIQYF; DNA: TGTGCCAGCAGGGCTATAGCCAAAAACATTCAGTACTTC; J: TRBJ2-4; D: NA; size: NA; V: TRBV11-2
CDR3: CACRVGGGNEKLFF; DNA: TGTGCTTGCCGGGTTGGAGGGGGTAATGAAAAACTGTTTTTT; J: TRBJ1-4; D: NA; size: NA; V: TRBV30
CDR3: CASSDEVFETQYF; DNA: TGTGCCAGCAGTGATGAGGTGTTCGAGACCCAGTACTTC; J: TRBJ2-5; D: NA; size: NA; V: TRBV25-1
CDR3: CASSLFQGDDEKLFF; DNA: TGTGCCAGCAGTTTATTCCAGGGGGACGATGAAAAACTGTTTTTT; J: TRBJ1-4; D: TRBD1; size: NA; V: TRBV27
CDR3: CASSLGGVGETQYF; DNA: TGTGCCAGCAGCTTAGGGGGGGTTGGGGAGACCCAGTACTTC; J: TRBJ2-5; D: NA; size: few; V: TRBV7-2
CDR3: CASRLAGGGTQYF; DNA: TGTGCCAGCAGGCTAGCGGGAGGTGGAACGCAGTATTTT; J: TRBJ2-3; D: TRBD2; size: NA; V: TRBV7-9
CDR3: CASSLGAGGPRDYEQYF; DNA: TGTGCCAGCAGCTTAGGAGCGGGAGGCCCCCGTGACTACGAGCAGTACTTC; J: TRBJ2-7; D: TRBD2; size: NA; V: TRBV7-9
CDR3: CASSAPGQTSGANVLTF; DNA: TGTGCCAGCAGCGCACCGGGACAAACCTCTGGGGCCAACGTCCTGACTTTC; J: TRBJ2-6; D: NA; size: NA; V: TRBV7-2
CDR3: CASSYNSEQFF; DNA: TGTGCCAGCAGTTACAATAGTGAGCAGTTCTTC; J: TRBJ2-1; D: NA; size: NA; V: TRBV6-2/TRBV6-3
CDR3: CASSSRPGRQGANSHDYGYTF; DNA: TGTGCCAGCAGTTCCCGGCCTGGTCGACAGGGGGCGAATTCTCACGACTATGGCTACACCTTC; J: TRBJ1-2; D: TRBD1; size: NA; V: TRBV12-3/TRBV12-4
CDR3: CSAISGIAYEQYF; DNA: TGCAGTGCTATTAGCGGGATAGCCTACGAGCAGTACTTC; J: TRBJ2-7; D: TRBD2; size: NA; V: TRBV20-1
CDR3: CASSLRTGNQETQYF; DNA: TGTGCCAGCAGTCTGAGGACAGGGAACCAAGAGACCCAGTACTTC; J: TRBJ2-5; D: TRBD1; size: NA; V: TRBV6-2/TRBV6-3
CDR3: CAINPGGGSPLHF; DNA: TGTGCCATCAATCCAGGAGGAGGTTCACCCCTCCACTTT; J: TRBJ1-6; D: NA; size: NA; V: TRBV10-3
CDR3: CASTTTGSGANVLTF; DNA: TGTGCCAGCACCACAACAGGGTCTGGGGCCAACGTCCTGACTTTC; J: TRBJ2-6; D: NA; size: few; V: TRBV28
CDR3: CASSQAASTYEQYF; DNA: TGTGCCAGCAGCCAAGCAGCGAGTACCTACGAGCAGTACTTC; J: TRBJ2-7; D: NA; size: NA; V: TRBV3-1
CDR3: CASRDGQGIGGANVLTF; DNA: TGTGCCAGCAGGGACGGACAGGGTATAGGTGGGGCCAACGTCCTGACTTTC; J: TRBJ2-6; D: TRBD1; size: NA; V: TRBV6-6